This is a list of T cell receptor beta chains from one sample in a study of T cell responses to AZD1222 COVID-19 vaccine. The repertoire was sequenced with immunoSEQ multiplex PCR; TCRdb's copy has only in-frame clones and lacks some. The sample holds about 110,000 clones; around 80% are singletons and the top ten take 3.5% to 5.5%. The input for sequencing was peripheral blood, taken on day 0 of AZD1222 vaccination. The receptors were gathered from an adult in good health. The CDR3 runs from the conserved cysteine through the conserved F or W. The order of the fields is D gene, J gene, V gene, clone size, CDR3 protein, CDR3 DNA. D genes are given only for firm matches. Not all rows give a size; the values are once, few, many and, for expanded clones, a class.

>TRBD1|TRBJ2-7|TRBV4-1|-
CASSLRGQGVSYEQYF
TGCGCCAGCAGCTTAAGGGGACAGGGCGTTTCCTACGAGCAGTACTTC
>-|TRBJ2-2|TRBV6-4|-
CASSESGNTGELFF
TGTGCCAGCAGTGAGTCCGGTAACACCGGGGAGCTGTTTTTT
>TRBD1|TRBJ1-1|TRBV11-2|-
CASSLGGQVKRAEAFF
TGTGCCAGCAGCTTAGGCGGACAGGTGAAGAGAGCTGAAGCTTTCTTT
>-|TRBJ1-1|TRBV7-6|-
CASSSAAGTEAFF
TGTGCCAGCAGCTCCGCCGCGGGCACTGAAGCTTTCTTT
>-|TRBJ2-2|TRBV24-1|-
CATSAIDSREELFF
TGTGCCACCAGTGCTATCGACTCAAGGGAGGAGCTGTTTTTT
>TRBD2|TRBJ2-7|TRBV5-4|-
CASSFRTSGTYYEQYF
TGTGCCAGCAGCTTCCGGACTAGCGGGACGTACTACGAGCAGTACTTC
>TRBD1|TRBJ1-1|TRBV27|once
CASSGQGLWRGEAFF
TGTGCCAGCTCTGGACAGGGTTTGTGGAGAGGTGAAGCTTTCTTT
>TRBD1|TRBJ2-1|TRBV19|-
CASGYRGRQFF
TGTGCCAGTGGTTACAGGGGGAGGCAGTTCTTC
>-|TRBJ2-2|TRBV5-1|-
CASGTVPGVSGELFF
TGCGCCAGCGGTACGGTTCCAGGAGTTTCCGGGGAGCTGTTTTTT
>-|TRBJ1-2|TRBV9|few
CASSPRGQGLSYGYTF
TGTGCCAGCAGCCCCCGTGGCCAGGGGCTAAGCTATGGCTACACCTTC
>TRBD2|TRBJ2-1|TRBV15|-
CATKGGLGVRNEQFF
TGTGCCACCAAAGGGGGACTAGGGGTTAGGAATGAGCAGTTCTTC
>-|TRBJ1-5|TRBV20-1|once
CSASRRGSYSNQPQHF
TGCAGTGCTAGTCGGAGGGGTTCTTATAGCAATCAGCCCCAGCATTTT
>-|TRBJ1-1|TRBV4-3|-
CASSQDRSEAFF
TGCGCCAGCAGCCAAGACAGGAGTGAAGCTTTCTTT
>-|TRBJ2-2|TRBV18|-
CASSPEFSGLTGELFF
TGTGCCAGCTCACCGGAATTCTCAGGACTCACCGGGGAGCTGTTTTTT
>-|TRBJ1-2|TRBV24-1|once
CATSDAAGDRNYGYTF
TGTGCCACCAGTGATGCGGCAGGGGATCGGAACTATGGCTACACCTTC
>-|TRBJ2-7|TRBV7-2|-
CASSFEHYEQYF
TGTGCCAGCAGCTTTGAGCACTACGAGCAGTACTTC
>-|TRBJ1-5|TRBV7-8|-
CASSPAGQSDNQPQHF
TGTGCCAGCAGCCCAGCCGGACAGAGTGACAATCAGCCCCAGCATTTT
>TRBD1|TRBJ1-4|TRBV18|-
CASSQTGVDEKLFF
TGTGCCAGCTCACAGACAGGGGTGGATGAAAAACTGTTTTTT
>-|TRBJ1-2|TRBV12-3/TRBV12-4|-
CASSPLAYGYTF
TGTGCCAGCAGTCCGCTCGCCTATGGCTACACCTTC
>-|TRBJ2-7|TRBV24-1|-
CATSARQDSGIYEQYF
TGTGCCACCAGTGCGCGTCAGGACAGCGGGATCTACGAGCAGTACTTC
>TRBD1|TRBJ2-7|TRBV7-2|-
CASSPGTGSSYEQYF
TGTGCCAGCAGCCCCGGGACAGGGAGCTCCTACGAGCAGTACTTC
>TRBD1|TRBJ1-1|TRBV10-2|-
CASSGGTGRNTEAFF
TGCGCCAGCAGTGGTGGGACAGGGAGGAACACTGAAGCTTTCTTT
>-|TRBJ1-4|TRBV4-1|few
CASSQEGTPREKLFF
TGCGCCAGCAGCCAAGAGGGCACCCCTAGGGAAAAACTGTTTTTT
>-|TRBJ1-3|TRBV28|-
CASSFSSGSVPGNTIYF
TGTGCCAGCAGTTTTTCAAGTGGGTCCGTTCCTGGAAACACCATATATTTT
>-|TRBJ2-5|TRBV3-1/TRBV3-2|-
CASSQRRTLETQYF
TGTGCCAGCAGCCAACGACGGACTTTGGAGACCCAGTACTTC
>TRBD2|TRBJ2-3|TRBV6-5|-
CASSSIGGGTDTQYF
TGTGCCAGCAGTAGTATCGGGGGGGGCACAGATACGCAGTATTTT
>TRBD2|TRBJ2-4|TRBV6-2/TRBV6-3|-
CASSSLAGGDIQYF
TGTGCCAGCAGCTCACTAGCGGGGGGAGACATTCAGTACTTC
>-|TRBJ2-3|TRBV3-1/TRBV3-2|-
CASSHGTGTQYF
TGTGCCAGCAGCCACGGGACGGGTACGCAGTATTTT
>-|TRBJ1-5|TRBV7-2|-
CASSLVSSESGQPQHF
TGTGCCAGCAGCTTAGTGTCGTCGGAAAGCGGTCAGCCCCAGCATTTT
>-|TRBJ1-2|TRBV12-3/TRBV12-4|-
CASSLEGWGYTF
TGTGCCAGCAGTCTGGAGGGGTGGGGCTACACCTTC
>-|TRBJ1-1|TRBV19|-
CASSIVQRDTEAFF
TGTGCCAGTAGTATAGTACAAAGAGACACTGAAGCTTTCTTT
>-|TRBJ1-5|TRBV19|-
CASSPVRVLGNQPQHF
TGTGCCAGTAGCCCCGTCAGGGTGTTGGGCAATCAGCCCCAGCATTTT
>-|TRBJ1-1|TRBV2|once
CASRKQGLNTEAFF
TGTGCCAGCAGGAAACAGGGCCTGAACACTGAAGCTTTCTTT
>-|TRBJ1-5|TRBV7-2|-
CASSPQGVPQPQHF
TGTGCCAGCAGCCCCCAGGGTGTTCCTCAGCCCCAGCATTTT
>-|TRBJ1-2|TRBV6-5|few
CASSFSRGGNYGYTF
TGTGCCAGCAGCTTCTCTCGCGGGGGGAACTATGGCTACACCTTC
>TRBD1|TRBJ1-5|TRBV28|-
CASSLQGGSNQPQHF
TGTGCCAGCAGTCTACAGGGGGGGAGCAATCAGCCCCAGCATTTT
>-|TRBJ2-1|TRBV19|-
CASRPSVSYNEQFF
TGTGCCAGCAGGCCTAGCGTCAGCTACAATGAGCAGTTCTTC
>-|TRBJ1-1|TRBV6-2/TRBV6-3|-
CASSRATTGSEAFF
TGTGCCAGCAGCCGCGCGACTACAGGGTCTGAAGCTTTCTTT
>TRBD2|TRBJ2-7|TRBV7-8|-
CASSRASGAFNEQYF
TGTGCCAGCAGCCGAGCTAGCGGAGCATTCAACGAGCAGTACTTC
>TRBD2|TRBJ2-1|TRBV10-3|-
CAISYGGNDEQFF
TGTGCCATCTCCTACGGGGGGAACGATGAGCAGTTCTTC
>TRBD2|TRBJ2-7|TRBV19|-
CASSVLAGVLYEQYF
TGTGCCAGTAGTGTCCTAGCGGGAGTATTGTACGAGCAGTACTTC
>-|TRBJ1-5|TRBV9|-
CASSVDPDSNQPQHF
TGTGCCAGCAGCGTAGACCCTGATAGCAATCAGCCCCAGCATTTT